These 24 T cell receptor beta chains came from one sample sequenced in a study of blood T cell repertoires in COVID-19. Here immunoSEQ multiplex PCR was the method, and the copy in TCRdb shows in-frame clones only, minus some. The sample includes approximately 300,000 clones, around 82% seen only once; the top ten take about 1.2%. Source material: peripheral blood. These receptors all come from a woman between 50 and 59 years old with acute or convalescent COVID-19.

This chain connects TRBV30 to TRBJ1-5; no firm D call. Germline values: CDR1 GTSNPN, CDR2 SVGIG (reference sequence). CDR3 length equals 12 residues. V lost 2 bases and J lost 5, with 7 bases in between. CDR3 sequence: CAWSRGDQPQHF. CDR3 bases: TGTGCCTGGAGTCGGGGAGATCAGCCCCAGCATTTT. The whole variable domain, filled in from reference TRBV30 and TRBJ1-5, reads SQTIHQWPATLVQPVGSPLSLECTVEGTSNPNLYWYRQAAGRGLQLLFYSVGIGQISSEVPQNLSASRPQDRQFILSSKKLLLSDSGFYLCAWSRGDQPQHFGDGTRLSIL.

The CDR3 here is CASSVDGVSYNEQFF. DNA of the CDR3: TGTGCCAGCAGCGTAGATGGAGTATCCTACAATGAGCAGTTCTTC. The rearrangement links TRBV9 to TRBJ2-1; D remains ambiguous. This CDR3 is built from 15 residues. V was shortened by 0 bases and J by 1 base, with 8 bases between the two germline ends. CDR1 SGDLS and CDR2 YYNGEE come from the germline V gene.

The CDR3 reads CASSLLGGYYNEQFF. The CDR3 coding sequence is TGTGCCAGCAGCTTACTGGGCGGGTACTACAATGAGCAGTTCTTC. The rearrangement links TRBV11-2 to TRBJ2-1; a possible D gene is TRBD2 (5 bases). Germline values: CDR1 SGHAT, CDR2 FQNNGV. The V end was cut by 2 bases, the J end by 3 bases, with 11 bases between. The CDR3 extends over 15 amino acids.

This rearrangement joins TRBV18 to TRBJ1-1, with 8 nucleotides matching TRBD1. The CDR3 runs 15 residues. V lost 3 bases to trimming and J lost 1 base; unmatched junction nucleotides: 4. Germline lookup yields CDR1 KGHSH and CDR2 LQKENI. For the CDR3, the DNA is TGTGCCAGCTCACCTACGACAGGGGCGAACACTGAAGCTTTCTTT. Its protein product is CASSPTTGANTEAFF.

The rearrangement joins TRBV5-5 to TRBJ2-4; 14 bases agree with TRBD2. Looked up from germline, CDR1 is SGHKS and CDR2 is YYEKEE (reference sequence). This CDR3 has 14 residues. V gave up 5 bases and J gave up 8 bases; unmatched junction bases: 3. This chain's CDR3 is CASRPGLAGDIQYF. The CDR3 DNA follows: TGTGCCAGCAGGCCGGGACTAGCGGGAGACATTCAGTACTTC.

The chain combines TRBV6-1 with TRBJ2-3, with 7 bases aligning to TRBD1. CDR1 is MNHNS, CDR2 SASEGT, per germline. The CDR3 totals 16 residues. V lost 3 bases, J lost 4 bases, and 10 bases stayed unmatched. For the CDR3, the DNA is TGTGCCAGCAGTGACCCGGGACAGCCTATAGCAGATACGCAGTATTTT. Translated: CASSDPGQPIADTQYF.

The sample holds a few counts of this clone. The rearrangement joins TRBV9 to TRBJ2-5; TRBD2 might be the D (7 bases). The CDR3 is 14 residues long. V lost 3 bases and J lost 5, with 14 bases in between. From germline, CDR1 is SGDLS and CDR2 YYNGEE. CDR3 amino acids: CASSEGGNDETQYF. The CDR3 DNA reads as TGTGCCAGCAGCGAGGGGGGGAATGACGAGACCCAGTACTTC. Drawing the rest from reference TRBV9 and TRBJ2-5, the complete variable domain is DSGVTQTPKHLITATGQRVTLRCSPRSGDLSVYWYQQSLDQGLQFLIQYYNGEERAKGNILERFSAQQFPDLHSELNLSSLELGDSALYFCASSEGGNDETQYFGPGTRLLVL.

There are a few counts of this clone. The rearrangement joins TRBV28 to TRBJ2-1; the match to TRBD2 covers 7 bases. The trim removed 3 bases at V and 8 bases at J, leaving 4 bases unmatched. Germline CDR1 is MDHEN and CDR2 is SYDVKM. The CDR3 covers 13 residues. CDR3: CASSLGGSDEQFF. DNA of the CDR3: TGTGCCAGCAGTTTGGGGGGGTCGGATGAGCAGTTCTTC.

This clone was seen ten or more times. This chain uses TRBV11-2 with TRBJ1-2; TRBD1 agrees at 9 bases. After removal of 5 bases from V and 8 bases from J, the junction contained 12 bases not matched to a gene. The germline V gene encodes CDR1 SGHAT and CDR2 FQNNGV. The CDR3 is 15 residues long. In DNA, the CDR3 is TGTGCCAGCAGCACTGGGACAGGGTTTCCGGGGGGCTACACCTTC. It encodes CASSTGTGFPGGYTF.

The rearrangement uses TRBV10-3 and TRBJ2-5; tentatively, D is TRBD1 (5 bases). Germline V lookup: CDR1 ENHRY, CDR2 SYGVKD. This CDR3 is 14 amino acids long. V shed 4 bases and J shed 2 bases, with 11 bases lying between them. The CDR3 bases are TGTGCCATCAGTGGAAGTCAGGGACAAGAGACCCAGTACTTC. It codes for CAISGSQGQETQYF.

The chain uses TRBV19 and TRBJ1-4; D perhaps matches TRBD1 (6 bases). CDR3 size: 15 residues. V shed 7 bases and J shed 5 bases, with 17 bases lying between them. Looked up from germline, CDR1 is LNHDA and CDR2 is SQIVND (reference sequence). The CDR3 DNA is TGTGCCAGTACCTCCTTCGGACAGCCAAATGAAAAACTGTTTTTT. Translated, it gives CASTSFGQPNEKLFF. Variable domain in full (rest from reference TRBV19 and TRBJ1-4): DGGITQSPKYLFRKEGQNVTLSCEQNLNHDAMYWYRQDPGQGLRLIYYSQIVNDFQKGDIAEGYSVSREKKESFPLTVTSAQKNPTAFYLCASTSFGQPNEKLFFGSGTQLSVL.

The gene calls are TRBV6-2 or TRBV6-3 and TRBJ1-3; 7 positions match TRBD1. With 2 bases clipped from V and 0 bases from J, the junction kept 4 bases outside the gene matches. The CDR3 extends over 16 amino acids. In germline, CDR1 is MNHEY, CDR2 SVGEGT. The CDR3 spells CASSYGTVISGNTIYF. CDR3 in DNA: TGTGCCAGCAGTTACGGGACAGTCATCTCTGGAAACACCATATATTTT.

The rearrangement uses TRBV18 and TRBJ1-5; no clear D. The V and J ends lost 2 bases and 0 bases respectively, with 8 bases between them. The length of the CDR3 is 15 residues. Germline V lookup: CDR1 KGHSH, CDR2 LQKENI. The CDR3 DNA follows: TGTGCCAGCTCACCAGGGCAGTTTAGCAATCAGCCCCAGCATTTT. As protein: CASSPGQFSNQPQHF.

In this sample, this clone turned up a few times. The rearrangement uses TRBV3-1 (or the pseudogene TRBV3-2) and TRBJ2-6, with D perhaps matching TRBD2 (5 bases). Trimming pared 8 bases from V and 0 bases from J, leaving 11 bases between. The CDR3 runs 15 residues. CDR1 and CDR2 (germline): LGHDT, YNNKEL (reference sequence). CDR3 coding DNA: TGTGCCAGCCGCGCTCGGGGCTCTGGGGCCAACGTCCTGACTTTC. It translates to CASRARGSGANVLTF.

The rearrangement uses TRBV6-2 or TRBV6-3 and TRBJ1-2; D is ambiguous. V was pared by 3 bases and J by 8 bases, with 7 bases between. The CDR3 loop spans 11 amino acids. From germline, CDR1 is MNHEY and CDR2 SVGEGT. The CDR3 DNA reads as TGTGCCAGCAGTTATCAAGCCGGCTACACCTTC. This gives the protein CASSYQAGYTF.

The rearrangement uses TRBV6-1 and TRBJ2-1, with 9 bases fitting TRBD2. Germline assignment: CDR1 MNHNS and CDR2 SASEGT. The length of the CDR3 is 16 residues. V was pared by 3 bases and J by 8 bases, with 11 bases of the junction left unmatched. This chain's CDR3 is CASSDNSGSFFDEQFF. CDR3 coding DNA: TGTGCCAGCAGTGATAATAGCGGGAGTTTCTTCGATGAGCAGTTCTTC.

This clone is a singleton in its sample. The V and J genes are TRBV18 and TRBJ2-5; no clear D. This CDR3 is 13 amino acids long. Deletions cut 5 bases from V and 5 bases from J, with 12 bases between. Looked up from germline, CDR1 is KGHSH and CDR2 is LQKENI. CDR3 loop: CASSEVHRETQYF. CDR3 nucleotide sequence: TGTGCCAGCTCAGAAGTCCACCGGGAGACCCAGTACTTC.

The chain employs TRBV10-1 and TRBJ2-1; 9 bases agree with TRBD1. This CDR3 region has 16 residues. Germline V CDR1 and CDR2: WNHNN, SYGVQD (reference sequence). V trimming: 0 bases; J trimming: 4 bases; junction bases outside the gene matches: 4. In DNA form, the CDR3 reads TGCGCCAGCAGTGAGTCAGGACAGGGGTGGTACAATGAGCAGTTCTTC. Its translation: CASSESGQGWYNEQFF.

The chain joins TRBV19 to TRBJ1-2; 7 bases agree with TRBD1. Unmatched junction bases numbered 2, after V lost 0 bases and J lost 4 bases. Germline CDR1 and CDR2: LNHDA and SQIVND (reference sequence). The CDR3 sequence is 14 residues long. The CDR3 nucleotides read TGTGCCAGTAGTATAGAACCAGGGGGCTATGGCTACACCTTC. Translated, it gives CASSIEPGGYGYTF.

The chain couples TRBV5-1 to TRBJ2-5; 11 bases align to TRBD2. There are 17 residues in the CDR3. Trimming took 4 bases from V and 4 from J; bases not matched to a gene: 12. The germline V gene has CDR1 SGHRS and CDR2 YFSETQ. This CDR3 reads CASSPAPLAGGRETQYF. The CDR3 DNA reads TGCGCCAGCAGCCCGGCACCCCTAGCGGGAGGAAGAGAGACCCAGTACTTC.

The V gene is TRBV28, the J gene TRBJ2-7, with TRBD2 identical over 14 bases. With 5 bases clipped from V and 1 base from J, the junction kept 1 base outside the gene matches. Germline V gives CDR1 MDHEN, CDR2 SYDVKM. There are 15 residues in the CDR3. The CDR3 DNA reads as TGTGCCAGCAGTCGGACTAGCGGGAGGTCCTACGAGCAGTACTTC. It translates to CASSRTSGRSYEQYF.

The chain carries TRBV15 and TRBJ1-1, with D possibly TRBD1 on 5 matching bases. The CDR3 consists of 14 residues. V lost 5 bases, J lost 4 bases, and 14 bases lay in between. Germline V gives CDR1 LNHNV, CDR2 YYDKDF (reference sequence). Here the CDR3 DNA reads TGTGCCACCAGCCCGGGGGGGAGGGCCACTGAAGCTTTCTTT. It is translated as CATSPGGRATEAFF.

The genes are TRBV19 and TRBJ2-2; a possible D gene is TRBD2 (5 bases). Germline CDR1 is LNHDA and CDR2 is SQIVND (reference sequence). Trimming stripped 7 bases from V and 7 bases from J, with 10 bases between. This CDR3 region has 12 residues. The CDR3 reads CASTTGSGELFF. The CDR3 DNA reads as TGTGCCAGTACCACGGGGAGCGGGGAGCTGTTTTTT. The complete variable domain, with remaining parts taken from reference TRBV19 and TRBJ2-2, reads DGGITQSPKYLFRKEGQNVTLSCEQNLNHDAMYWYRQDPGQGLRLIYYSQIVNDFQKGDIAEGYSVSREKKESFPLTVTSAQKNPTAFYLCASTTGSGELFFGEGSRLTVL.

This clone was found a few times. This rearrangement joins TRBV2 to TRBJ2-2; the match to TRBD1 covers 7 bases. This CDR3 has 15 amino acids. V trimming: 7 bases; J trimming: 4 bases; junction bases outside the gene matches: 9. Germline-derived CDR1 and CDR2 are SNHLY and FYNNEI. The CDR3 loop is CASNRGFESTGELFF. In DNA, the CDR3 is TGTGCCAGCAACAGGGGTTTCGAGAGCACCGGGGAGCTGTTTTTT.